One sample yielded the 31 T cell receptor beta chains listed below, sequenced in a study of lung T cells in sarcoidosis with Löfgren's syndrome. MiXCR was run by TCRdb on the reads, yielding one entry per CDR3 protein. The data contain about 63,000 distinct CDR3 sequences, approximately 22% of them singletons. Sample: CD4+ T cells from PBMCs. All receptors come from a human donor with sarcoidosis (Löfgren's syndrome or another form), or a control subject (not recorded which).

Regarding this clonotype: A read error is possible here, since a much larger clone lies one base away. The chain uses TRBV27 and TRBJ2-5; D is unresolved. This CDR3 comprises 13 residues. V gave up 6 bases and J gave up 3 bases, with 11 bases separating them. In germline, CDR1 is MNHEY, CDR2 SMNVEV (reference sequence). Here the CDR3 reads CASRRNGKETQYF. CDR3 nucleotide sequence: TGTGCCAGCAGAAGGAACGGAAAAGAGACCCAGTACTTC.

This clonotype occurred many times. The gene calls are TRBV28 and TRBJ2-5, with a tentative D call TRBD2 (5 bases). This CDR3 spans 12 amino acids. Germline loops: CDR1 MDHEN, CDR2 SYDVKM. The V end was cut by 7 bases, the J end by 5 bases, with 11 bases between. In DNA form, the CDR3 reads TGTGCCAGCAAAGGACTTGGGGAGACCCAGTACTTC. Encoded protein: CASKGLGETQYF.

The table lists this clonotype with many counts. This chain connects TRBV2 to TRBJ1-2; D uncertain. CDR1 is SNHLY and CDR2 is FYNNEI in the germline V gene. The CDR3 runs to 12 residues. V was clipped by 6 bases and J by 4 bases, with 9 bases between them. In nucleotides, the CDR3 is TGTGCCAGCAGCGCTGGGGTCTATGGCTACACCTTC. It specifies CASSAGVYGYTF.

Only a few counts were recorded for this clonotype. This sequence joins TRBV24-1 and TRBJ1-1; D is perhaps TRBD1 (5 bases). V lost 5 bases and J lost 3, with 9 bases in between. There are 13 residues in the CDR3. Looked up from germline, CDR1 is KGHDR and CDR2 is SFDVKD. The CDR3 DNA reads as TGTGCCACCAGTGCAAGGGGTGACACTGAAGCTTTCTTT. Translated: CATSARGDTEAFF.

There are many counts of this clonotype. The rearrangement joins TRBV6-1 to TRBJ1-1, with TRBD1 matching over 7 bases. The junction had 9 bases not matched to a gene; V was cut back by 6 bases and J by 2 bases. The CDR3 runs to 15 residues. Germline loops: CDR1 MNHNS, CDR2 SASEGT. The DNA of the CDR3 is TGTGCCAGCAGAGCCCACAGGGGAGGTAACACTGAAGCTTTCTTT. Translation gives CASRAHRGGNTEAFF.

The V and J genes are TRBV12-3 or TRBV12-4 and TRBJ1-1; no clear D. The CDR3 has 13 amino acids. V was trimmed by 4 bases and J by 2 bases, leaving 8 bases between them. CDR3 DNA: TGTGCCAGCAGTTCACTACTAAACACTGAAGCTTTCTTT. This gives the protein CASSSLLNTEAFF.

This clonotype was counted ten times or more. The genes are TRBV28 and TRBJ2-3, with 12 bases matching TRBD2. Germline trimming cut 10 bases from V and 9 bases from J; bases unmatched to any gene: 11. This CDR3 is built from 14 residues. Germline CDR1 reads MDHEN; CDR2 reads SYDVKM. CDR3 protein: CATRTSGTSGTQYF. The DNA of the CDR3 is TGTGCCACCCGGACTAGCGGGACCTCCGGGACGCAGTATTTT.

V and J are TRBV24-1 and TRBJ2-3; D unclear. CDR1 is KGHDR, CDR2 SFDVKD, per germline. The CDR3 covers 14 residues. Between the trimmed V and J ends, which lost 3 bases and 2 bases, there was a span of 8 bases. The CDR3, as DNA: TGTGCCACCAGTGATCTGGGTCCCACAGATACGCAGTATTTT. Protein: CATSDLGPTDTQYF.

With regard to this clonotype: With a much larger clone just one base away, this may be a read error. The CDR3: CASSLTAHADTQYF. CDR3 DNA: TGCGCCAGCAGCTTGACGGCACATGCAGATACGCAGTATTTT. The gene calls are TRBV5-1 and TRBJ2-3; D uncertain. V was clipped by 1 base and J by 4 bases, with 10 bases between them. CDR1 is SGHRS, CDR2 YFSETQ, per germline. The CDR3 sequence is 14 residues long.

The rearrangement uses TRBV7-9 and TRBJ2-3; 9 bases are a match to TRBD2. V shed 5 bases and J 0 bases; nucleotides not matched to a gene: 15. Germline CDR1 and CDR2: SEHNR and FQNEAQ (reference sequence). The CDR3 totals 19 residues. The CDR3 DNA reads as TGTGCCAGCAGCCCCCTCTTGACTAGCGGATACACTAGCACAGATACGCAGTATTTT. The encoded protein is CASSPLLTSGYTSTDTQYF.

This chain connects TRBV11-2 to TRBJ2-3; TRBD1 agrees at 8 bases. J was trimmed by 2 bases and V by 2 bases; bases with no gene match: 3. In germline, CDR1 is SGHAT, CDR2 FQNNGV. There are 15 residues in the CDR3. This chain's CDR3 is CASSLRGQDTDTQYF. CDR3 nucleotides: TGTGCCAGCAGCTTAAGGGGACAGGACACAGATACGCAGTATTTT.

A word on this clonotype: A much larger clone differs from this one at a single base, so this may be a read error. The chain is built from TRBV20-1 and TRBJ2-2; the D gene could be TRBD1 or TRBD2 (5 bases each). The CDR3 runs 15 residues. The germline gives CDR1 DFQATT, CDR2 SNEGSKA (reference sequence). V lost 3 bases and J 6 bases, leaving 17 bases between the germline ends. The CDR3 sequence is CSASQTGIGAGELFF. The CDR3, as DNA: TGCAGTGCTAGCCAAACCGGGATAGGGGCCGGGGAGCTGTTTTTT.

Worth noting for this clonotype: It may be a read error: a sequence one base away is much more abundant. The chain has TRBV20-1 and TRBJ2-6; 7 bases line up with TRBD1. The germline V gene encodes CDR1 DFQATT and CDR2 SNEGSKA (reference sequence). The CDR3 length is 15 residues. V shed 0 bases, J shed 9 bases, and the junction held 8 bases outside the gene matches. In DNA form, the CDR3 reads TGCAGTGCTAGAGATCGACAGGGTACGCTCAACGTCCTGACTTTC. This codes for CSARDRQGTLNVLTF.

On this clonotype itself: A read error may be the cause here, since a much bigger clone is one base away. The CDR3 reads CATLLPTSDYNEQFF. The CDR3 DNA follows: TGTGCCACCCTACTCCCGACTAGCGACTACAATGAGCAGTTCTTC. This chain joins TRBV28 and TRBJ2-1; TRBD2 matches 8 bases. The CDR3 contains 15 residues. Germline V lookup: CDR1 MDHEN, CDR2 SYDVKM. The ends lost 10 bases at V and 3 bases at J; junction bases unmatched: 11.

This clonotype was counted many times. The chain recombines TRBV28 with TRBJ1-5; 7 bases match TRBD1. There are 15 residues in the CDR3. V lost 8 bases and J lost 6; bases outside the gene matches: 13. Germline loops: CDR1 MDHEN, CDR2 SYDVKM. CDR3 sequence: CASGNQQGRGQPQHF. The CDR3 DNA sequence: TGTGCCAGCGGTAATCAACAGGGGAGGGGTCAGCCCCAGCATTTT.

This clonotype has a handful of counts. The V gene is TRBV10-3, the J gene TRBJ1-5; D gene unclear. V lost 10 bases and J lost 3, with 10 bases in between. The CDR3 is made up of 12 amino acids. From germline, CDR1 is ENHRY and CDR2 SYGVKD. The CDR3 loop is CATGRLNQPQHF. The DNA of the CDR3 is TGTGCCACCGGACGGCTCAATCAGCCCCAGCATTTT.

The chain carries TRBV7-9 and TRBJ2-3, with a possible D match to TRBD2 (7 bases). CDR3 size: 16 residues. Per the germline V gene, CDR1 is SEHNR and CDR2 is FQNEAQ (reference sequence). Trimming stripped 3 bases from V and 2 bases from J, with 15 bases between. CDR3 in amino acids: CASSFGRGAFTDTQYF. The CDR3, as DNA: TGTGCCAGCAGCTTTGGACGGGGGGCATTCACAGATACGCAGTATTTT.

Note on this clonotype: A much larger clone differs by one base, so this may be a read error. The V gene is TRBV7-9, the J gene TRBJ1-5; weak D call: TRBD1 (5 bases). The germline CDR1 and CDR2 sequences are SEHNR and FQNEAQ (reference sequence). The CDR3 is 16 residues long. Trimming pared 4 bases from V and 3 bases from J, leaving 16 bases between. The CDR3 DNA is TGTGCCAGCAGCTCAGAGCGTCAGGGAAACAATCAGCCCCAGCATTTT. The encoded protein is CASSSERQGNNQPQHF.

This clonotype was counted between two and nine times. The V call is TRBV10-3, the J call TRBJ2-3, with unresolved D. Trimming took off 4 bases at V and 11 bases at J, with 10 bases between the two ends. Germline values: CDR1 ENHRY, CDR2 SYGVKD. The CDR3 runs to 11 residues. CDR3 loop: CAISAEVGQYF. The CDR3 region has the DNA TGTGCCATCAGTGCTGAAGTGGGGCAGTATTTT.

The chain couples TRBV7-8 to TRBJ2-7, with 10 bases lining up with TRBD2. CDR1 and CDR2 from the germline V gene are SGHVS and FQNEAQ. CDR3 size: 15 residues. Trimming at V came to 4 bases and at J to 6 bases, leaving 9 bases not matched to a gene. In DNA form, the CDR3 reads TGTGCCAGCAGCTGGGGGGCTAGCGGGAGTGGCGAGCAGTACTTC. As protein: CASSWGASGSGEQYF.

This clonotype was detected ten times or more. CDR3 region: CASLPWKEVGYTF. The CDR3 DNA reads as TGTGCCAGCCTCCCCTGGAAGGAGGTGGGCTACACCTTC. The chain links TRBV28 to TRBJ1-2; D call uncertain. The germline gives CDR1 MDHEN, CDR2 SYDVKM. V was trimmed by 8 bases and J by 8 bases, leaving 18 bases between them. The CDR3 length is 13 residues.

V usage is TRBV29-1 and J usage is TRBJ2-5; perhaps TRBD1 as D (5 bases). CDR3 length: 12 amino acids. CDR1 is SQVTM, CDR2 ANQGSEA, per germline. V lost 7 bases, J lost 5 bases, and 14 bases lay in between. In nucleotides, the CDR3 is TGCAGCGCTCAGGGTTCCGGGGAGACCCAGTACTTC. Its translation is CSAQGSGETQYF.

V is TRBV5-1 and J is TRBJ2-3, with a tentative D call TRBD1 (6 bases). The V end was cut by 4 bases, the J end by 9 bases, with 21 bases between. CDR3 length equals 15 residues. Germline assignment: CDR1 SGHRS and CDR2 YFSETQ. CDR3 amino acids: CASSPTGHSDATQYF. DNA for the CDR3: TGCGCCAGCAGCCCCACGGGACATTCCGACGCGACGCAGTATTTT.

This clonotype was seen only a few times. The V call is TRBV19, the J call TRBJ2-1; TRBD2 matches 9 bases. CDR3 length equals 13 residues. Trimming at V came to 7 bases and at J to 9 bases, leaving 7 bases not matched to a gene. The germline gives CDR1 LNHDA, CDR2 SQIVND (reference sequence). As DNA, the CDR3 is TGTGCCAGTAACCCGACTAGCGGCCTTGAGCAGTTCTTC. The encoded protein is CASNPTSGLEQFF. Full variable domain (missing parts from reference TRBV19 and TRBJ2-1): DGGITQSPKYLFRKEGQNVTLSCEQNLNHDAMYWYRQDPGQGLRLIYYSQIVNDFQKGDIAEGYSVSREKKESFPLTVTSAQKNPTAFYLCASNPTSGLEQFFGPGTRLTVL.

The chain uses TRBV6-1 and TRBJ2-2; 9 positions agree with TRBD1. The junction had 7 bases not matched to a gene; V was cut back by 5 bases and J by 6 bases. The CDR3 runs to 15 residues. Germline CDR1 is MNHNS and CDR2 is SASEGT. CDR3 protein: CASSPDRGGAGELFF. DNA of the CDR3: TGTGCCAGCAGTCCGGACAGGGGCGGCGCCGGGGAGCTGTTTTTT.

This clonotype was counted many times. V and J are TRBV28 and TRBJ1-4, with D uncertain. CDR1 is MDHEN, CDR2 SYDVKM, per germline. V was cut by 2 bases and J by 1 base, with 11 bases left in between. The CDR3 has 16 residues. DNA of the CDR3: TGTGCCAGCAGTTTAAGAAGTTGGAAAACTAATGAAAAACTGTTTTTT. As protein: CASSLRSWKTNEKLFF.

This clonotype was picked up a small number of times. V is TRBV18 and J is TRBJ2-3; D possibly corresponds to TRBD1 (6 bases). The CDR3 loop spans 16 amino acids. The V gene's germline CDR1 is KGHSH and CDR2 LQKENI. V lost 2 bases to trimming and J lost 2 bases, with 14 bases between them. CDR3 nucleotide sequence: TGTGCCAGCTCACCAATCAGGGGCTACTCCACAGATACGCAGTATTTT. Protein sequence: CASSPIRGYSTDTQYF.

This clonotype was seen at least ten times. The chain has TRBV7-2 and TRBJ2-5, with TRBD1 matching 7 bases. The J segment lost 0 bases and the V segment lost 1 base, leaving 8 bases of the junction unmatched. Per the germline V gene, CDR1 is SGHTA and CDR2 is FQGNSA. The CDR3 has 17 amino acids. The CDR3 protein is CASSLGGVTGYQETQYF. The CDR3 nucleotides read TGTGCCAGCAGCTTAGGTGGGGTGACAGGGTACCAAGAGACCCAGTACTTC.

This clonotype was observed a few times. The chain recombines TRBV19 with TRBJ1-1; 12 nucleotides match TRBD1. The CDR3 spans 20 residues. The germline gives CDR1 LNHDA, CDR2 SQIVND (reference sequence). Trimming removed 5 bases from V and 7 bases from J; junction bases left unmatched: 23. CDR3 bases: TGTGCCAGTAGTGCCTCGGGGGGGGACAGGGGGCGTTGGCCTCATGGTGAAGCTTTCTTT. The encoded protein is CASSASGGDRGRWPHGEAFF.

The sample holds many counts of this clonotype. V usage is TRBV6-1 and J usage is TRBJ2-7; TRBD2 agrees at 7 bases. The germline V gene encodes CDR1 MNHNS and CDR2 SASEGT. Trimming cost V 6 bases and J 6 bases; bases outside gene matches: 11. The CDR3 runs to 14 residues. CDR3 sequence (DNA): TGTGCCAGCAGGAGACTAGCCGGAATGGGCGAGCAGTACTTC. Translating it yields CASRRLAGMGEQYF.

DNA of the CDR3: TGTGCCAGCAGTTCGGACAGTTATGAAAAACTGTTTTTT. This gives the protein CASSSDSYEKLFF. The chain recombines TRBV28 with TRBJ1-4; a weak D match, TRBD1 (6 bases). The ends were cut back, 4 bases at V and 6 bases at J, with 9 bases in the middle. The CDR3 is made up of 13 amino acids. CDR1 and CDR2 (germline): MDHEN, SYDVKM.